These 29 T cell receptor beta chains were all obtained from the same sample, sequenced in a study of CD8 T cells in ankylosing spondylitis. TCRdb reanalysed the 5' RACE reads using MiXCR and keeps one entry per CDR3 protein. The table includes about 310,000 distinct CDR3 sequences, more than 20% detected once. Sequenced input: blood, either unsorted or a sorted T cell fraction (not recorded which). These TCRs come from a female donor with ankylosing spondylitis or in good health (not recorded which).

V and J are TRBV27 and TRBJ2-7; D is possibly TRBD1 (6 bases). V was shortened by 3 bases and J by 4 bases, with 16 bases between the two germline ends. Germline V gene lookup returns CDR1 MNHEY and CDR2 SMNVEV (reference sequence). CDR3 length: 15 amino acids. The CDR3 loop is CASSFSPARGYEQYF. In DNA form, the CDR3 reads TGTGCCAGCAGTTTTTCGCCGGCCAGGGGTTACGAGCAGTACTTC.

At least ten counts were recorded for this clonotype. V and J are TRBV2 and TRBJ2-1; 12 bases agree with TRBD2. From germline, CDR1 is SNHLY and CDR2 FYNNEI. Trimming took 1 base from V and 2 from J; bases not matched to a gene: 6. The CDR3 totals 18 residues. The CDR3 here is CASSEVGLAGTPYNEQFF. The CDR3 DNA follows: TGTGCCAGCAGTGAAGTGGGACTAGCGGGCACCCCCTACAATGAGCAGTTCTTC.

A few counts support this clonotype. The rearrangement links TRBV4-2 to TRBJ1-2; D unresolved. The CDR3 covers 14 residues. The V end was cut by 0 bases, the J end by 4 bases, with 9 bases between. From germline, CDR1 is LGHNA and CDR2 YNFKEQ. This chain's CDR3 is CASSQDGGIYGYTF. The CDR3 nucleotides are TGTGCCAGCAGCCAAGATGGAGGGATCTATGGCTACACCTTC.

The V and J genes are TRBV20-1 and TRBJ2-1; a possible D gene is TRBD1 (5 bases). The CDR3 is 11 residues long. Germline-derived CDR1 and CDR2 are DFQATT and SNEGSKA (reference sequence). The CDR3 region is CRVGVKDEQFF. The CDR3 coding sequence is TGCAGGGTAGGGGTAAAAGATGAGCAGTTCTTC.

This clonotype appeared a few times. The rearrangement links TRBV7-2 to TRBJ2-1; 7 bases match TRBD2. Germline V gives CDR1 SGHTA, CDR2 FQGNSA. V was clipped by 8 bases and J by 3 bases; unmatched bases: 7. The length of the CDR3 is 14 residues. The CDR3 bases are TGTGCCAGCTCCGTTAGCGGGCTCTACAATGAGCAGTTCTTC. Protein sequence: CASSVSGLYNEQFF.

The chain is built from TRBV12-3 or TRBV12-4 and TRBJ2-1, with 12 bases that match TRBD2. The CDR3 is 19 amino acids. V dropped 5 bases and J dropped 4; count of bases not matched to a gene: 15. Here the CDR3 reads CASSPNPRTGTSGYNEQFF. Written as DNA, the CDR3 is TGTGCCAGCAGTCCCAATCCCCGGACCGGGACTAGCGGGTACAATGAGCAGTTCTTC.

Only a few counts were recorded for this clonotype. The chain combines TRBV7-6 with TRBJ2-5; D is uncertain. V was shortened by 2 bases and J by 2 bases, with 27 bases between the two germline ends. The CDR3 is 20 amino acids. CDR1 and CDR2 (germline): SGHVS, FNYEAQ. CDR3 nucleotide sequence: TGTGCCAGCAGCTTAACGTGGGCCAGCACCTGGGCCAAGCGTCAAGAGACCCAGTACTTC. This gives the protein CASSLTWASTWAKRQETQYF. Complete variable domain (other parts from reference TRBV7-6 and TRBJ2-5): GAGVSQSPRYKVTKRGQDVALRCDPISGHVSLYWYRQALGQGPEFLTYFNYEAQQDKSGLPNDRFSAERPEGSISTLTIQRTEQRDSAMYRCASSLTWASTWAKRQETQYFGPGTRLLVL.

This chain links TRBV28 with TRBJ2-7; no clear D gene. V was cut by 5 bases and J by 5 bases, with 19 bases left in between. The germline CDR1 and CDR2 sequences are MDHEN and SYDVKM. The CDR3 extends over 15 amino acids. The CDR3 DNA follows: TGTGCCAGCAGTAGTATTCCAGACGGGCTTAACGAGCAGTACTTC. This sequence encodes CASSSIPDGLNEQYF. Based on the CDR3 plus reference TRBV28 and TRBJ2-7, the full variable domain is DVKVTQSSRYLVKRTGEKVFLECVQDMDHENMFWYRQDPGLGLRLIYFSYDVKMKEKGDIPEGYSVSREKKERFSLILESASTNQTSMYLCASSSIPDGLNEQYFGPGTRLTVT.

There are a few counts of this clonotype. The chain is built from TRBV28 and TRBJ2-5; 7 positions agree with TRBD2. From germline, CDR1 is MDHEN and CDR2 SYDVKM. V shed 6 bases and J 1 base; nucleotides not matched to a gene: 11. This CDR3 has 16 amino acids. The CDR3 DNA reads as TGTGCCAGCAGCAGCCAGTGGGGAGGGACCCAAGAGACCCAGTACTTC. Residues: CASSSQWGGTQETQYF.

This clonotype was recorded many times. The chain has TRBV29-1 and TRBJ1-5; D remains unclear. The CDR3 extends over 12 amino acids. V lost 4 bases, J lost 1 base, and 5 bases lay in between. The germline CDR1 and CDR2 sequences are SQVTM and ANQGSEA. The CDR3 coding sequence is TGCAGCGTTGGAGTCAGCAATCAGCCCCAGCATTTT. Its translation is CSVGVSNQPQHF. Supplemented by reference TRBV29-1 and TRBJ1-5, the full variable domain reads SAVISQKPSRDICQRGTSLTIQCQVDSQVTMMFWYRQQPGQSLTLIATANQGSEATYESGFVIDKFPISRPNLTFSTLTVSNMSPEDSSIYLCSVGVSNQPQHFGDGTRLSIL.

This clonotype was seen a few times. The genes are TRBV5-5 and TRBJ2-3, with D perhaps matching TRBD2 (6 bases). The CDR3 is 15 residues long. The germline V and J ends were trimmed by 3 bases and 4 bases, with 15 bases remaining between them. Germline CDR1 reads SGHKS; CDR2 reads YYEKEE (reference sequence). This CDR3 reads CASSSGPGASDTQYF. The CDR3, as DNA: TGTGCCAGCAGCTCTGGCCCGGGAGCATCAGATACGCAGTATTTT.

This chain links TRBV20-1 with TRBJ1-6; D call uncertain. Germline CDR1 reads DFQATT; CDR2 reads SNEGSKA (reference sequence). The CDR3 runs to 14 residues. The V gene lost 4 bases and the J gene lost 7 bases, with 14 bases spanning the gap. This chain's CDR3 is CSAKRNHQNSPLHF. The CDR3 bases are TGCAGTGCTAAACGGAATCATCAAAATTCACCCCTCCACTTT.

The V call is TRBV2, the J call TRBJ2-7; TRBD2 aligns across 15 bases. CDR3 length: 14 residues. The J segment lost 12 bases and the V segment lost 6 bases, leaving 9 bases of the junction unmatched. Per the germline V gene, CDR1 is SNHLY and CDR2 is FYNNEI. The CDR3 nucleotides are TGTGCCAGCAGCTTGGGACTAGCGGGAGGAAAGGTGTACTTC. This translates into CASSLGLAGGKVYF.

In DNA form, the CDR3 reads TGTGCCAGCAGCTCTCCGGGACTAGCGGGAGCGCCTTACGAGCAGTACTTC. Translated: CASSSPGLAGAPYEQYF. The genes are TRBV7-8 and TRBJ2-7, with 14 bases matching TRBD2. J gave up 4 bases and V 4 bases, and 9 bases lay outside the gene matches. Germline values: CDR1 SGHVS, CDR2 FQNEAQ. This CDR3 comprises 17 residues.

This clonotype turned up a few times. The chain has TRBV12-3 or TRBV12-4 and TRBJ2-3, with 7 bases matching TRBD2. The length of the CDR3 is 14 residues. The V and J ends lost 10 bases and 2 bases, in that order; junction bases with no gene match: 9. CDR3 in amino acids: CATQRERFTDTQYF. As DNA, the CDR3 is TGTGCCACCCAGCGGGAACGATTCACAGATACGCAGTATTTT.

Many counts were recorded for this clonotype. This chain uses TRBV20-1 with TRBJ2-7; D is ambiguous. The germline gives CDR1 DFQATT, CDR2 SNEGSKA (reference sequence). The CDR3 totals 13 residues. Trimming shortened V by 5 bases and J by 4 bases, and 15 bases separated the two germline ends. CDR3 nucleotides: TGCAGTGCTTTGGGATCCCTTACGTACGAGCAGTACTTC. It encodes CSALGSLTYEQYF.

Note on this clonotype: The junction departs from germline at one end; a sequencing error may be responsible. The chain carries TRBV4-2 and TRBJ2-5, with 7 bases fitting TRBD2. The CDR3 runs to 14 residues. Germline CDR1 and CDR2: LGHNA and YNFKEQ. This CDR3 is CASSPGTTREAQYF. CDR3 sequence (DNA): TGTGCCAGCAGCCCTGGGACTACAAGAGAGGCCCAGTACTTC.

The chain combines TRBV11-2 with TRBJ2-7; 11 nucleotides agree with TRBD2. Germline CDR1 and CDR2: SGHAT and FQNNGV. The CDR3 totals 14 residues. Trimming took 5 bases from V and 5 from J; bases not matched to a gene: 5. The CDR3: CASSLTSGINEQYF. The CDR3 DNA is TGTGCCAGCAGCCTGACTAGCGGGATAAACGAGCAGTACTTC.

The gene calls are TRBV12-3 or TRBV12-4 and TRBJ2-7, with 9 positions matching TRBD2. With 7 bases clipped from V and 2 bases from J, the junction kept 6 bases outside the gene matches. The CDR3 covers 14 residues. In DNA, the CDR3 is TGTGCCAGCACCCGAGCGGGAGGCCCCTACGAGCAGTACTTC. Translated, it gives CASTRAGGPYEQYF.

This clonotype has only a few counts. The chain carries TRBV20-1 and TRBJ2-7, with D maybe TRBD1 (6 bases). Germline-derived CDR1 and CDR2 are DFQATT and SNEGSKA (reference sequence). Trimming removed 1 base at V and 2 bases at J, with 9 bases between. The CDR3 is made up of 13 amino acids. CDR3 amino acids: CSARVRTAYEQYF. The CDR3 DNA sequence: TGCAGTGCTAGAGTGAGGACAGCCTACGAGCAGTACTTC.

V and J are TRBV24-1 and TRBJ2-3; D remains ambiguous. The CDR3 runs 11 residues. Trimming took 5 bases from V and 3 from J, leaving 2 bases between them. Germline V lookup: CDR1 KGHDR, CDR2 SFDVKD. The CDR3 sequence is CATSGTDTQYF. DNA for the CDR3: TGTGCCACCAGTGGTACAGATACGCAGTATTTT.

The gene calls are TRBV20-1 and TRBJ1-2; D perhaps matches TRBD1 (5 bases). The germline V and J ends were trimmed by 0 bases and 7 bases, with 15 bases remaining between them. The germline V gene has CDR1 DFQATT and CDR2 SNEGSKA (reference sequence). This CDR3 is built from 14 residues. This CDR3 is CSARDRSGILGYTF. CDR3 coding DNA: TGCAGTGCTAGAGATAGATCAGGGATTCTTGGCTACACCTTC.

The CDR3 sequence: CASSEGVPIATNEKLFF. In nucleotides, the CDR3 is TGCGCCAGCAGCGAAGGGGTGCCCATCGCAACTAATGAAAAACTGTTTTTT. The chain joins TRBV5-1 to TRBJ1-4; tentatively, D is TRBD1 (5 bases). Germline loops: CDR1 SGHRS, CDR2 YFSETQ. This CDR3 comprises 17 residues. V lost 4 bases, J lost 0 bases, and 16 bases lay in between.

The gene calls are TRBV11-3 and TRBJ2-1, with 13 bases that match TRBD2. V was pared by 5 bases and J by 6 bases, with 4 bases of the junction left unmatched. Germline values: CDR1 SGHNT, CDR2 YENEEA. This CDR3 contains 15 residues. CDR3 bases: TGTGCCAGCAGCCAAGGACTAGCGGGAGCCAATGAGCAGTTCTTC. Amino acids: CASSQGLAGANEQFF.

V gene TRBV11-2 combines with J gene TRBJ2-7; the match to TRBD1 covers 8 bases. The V and J ends lost 3 bases and 5 bases, in that order; junction bases with no gene match: 6. Germline CDR1 SGHAT, CDR2 FQNNGV. The CDR3 length is 14 residues. CDR3 DNA: TGTGCCAGCAGCTTCCTAGGACAGGGAGACGAGCAGTACTTC. Translation gives CASSFLGQGDEQYF. Complete variable domain (other parts from reference TRBV11-2 and TRBJ2-7): EAGVAQSPRYKIIEKRQSVAFWCNPISGHATLYWYQQILGQGPKLLIQFQNNGVVDDSQLPKDRFSAERLKGVDSTLKIQPAKLEDSAVYLCASSFLGQGDEQYFGPGTRLTVT.

The V and J genes are TRBV7-7 and TRBJ2-5; 9 nucleotides line up with TRBD1. The CDR3 spans 16 residues. V shed 4 bases, J shed 4 bases, and the junction held 10 bases outside the gene matches. Germline V gives CDR1 SSHAT, CDR2 FNYEAQ (reference sequence). The CDR3 sequence: CASSSRPGTGRETQYF. CDR3 nucleotides: TGTGCCAGCAGCTCTAGACCAGGGACAGGGAGAGAGACCCAGTACTTC. The full variable domain, its missing parts supplied by reference TRBV7-7 and TRBJ2-5, is GAGVSQSPRYKVTKRGQDVTLRCDPISSHATLYWYQQALGQGPEFLTYFNYEAQPDKSGLPSDRFSAERPEGSISTLTIQRTEQRDSAMYRCASSSRPGTGRETQYFGPGTRLLVL.

The rearrangement links TRBV9 to TRBJ2-7; D unresolved. Germline V gives CDR1 SGDLS, CDR2 YYNGEE. The V gene lost 2 bases and the J gene lost 0 bases, with 6 bases spanning the gap. CDR3 size: 13 residues. CDR3 bases: TGTGCCAGCAGCGTGGGCGACTCCTACGAGCAGTACTTC. Encoded protein: CASSVGDSYEQYF.

This clonotype was counted between two and nine times. This chain connects TRBV7-2 to TRBJ2-7, with D tentatively TRBD2 (6 bases). The CDR3 has 15 residues. Germline assignment: CDR1 SGHTA and CDR2 FQGNSA. Trimming removed 1 base at V and 6 bases at J, with 16 bases between. The CDR3, as DNA: TGTGCCAGCAGCTTAGAGCCGGGAGCCTCAACCGAGCAGTACTTC. Translation gives CASSLEPGASTEQYF. Based on the CDR3 plus reference TRBV7-2 and TRBJ2-7, the full variable domain is GAGVSQSPSNKVTEKGKDVELRCDPISGHTALYWYRQSLGQGLEFLIYFQGNSAPDKSGLPSDRFSAERTGGSVSTLTIQRTQQEDSAVYLCASSLEPGASTEQYFGPGTRLTVT.

This clonotype was detected ten times or more. The rearrangement joins TRBV20-1 to TRBJ1-1; no reliable D call. The CDR3 contains 14 residues. Germline values: CDR1 DFQATT, CDR2 SNEGSKA (reference sequence). V dropped 5 bases and J dropped 1 base, with 14 bases sitting between them. CDR3 DNA sequence: TGCAGTGCTGTCCACCGGCGGTCGAACACTGAAGCTTTCTTT. This gives the protein CSAVHRRSNTEAFF.